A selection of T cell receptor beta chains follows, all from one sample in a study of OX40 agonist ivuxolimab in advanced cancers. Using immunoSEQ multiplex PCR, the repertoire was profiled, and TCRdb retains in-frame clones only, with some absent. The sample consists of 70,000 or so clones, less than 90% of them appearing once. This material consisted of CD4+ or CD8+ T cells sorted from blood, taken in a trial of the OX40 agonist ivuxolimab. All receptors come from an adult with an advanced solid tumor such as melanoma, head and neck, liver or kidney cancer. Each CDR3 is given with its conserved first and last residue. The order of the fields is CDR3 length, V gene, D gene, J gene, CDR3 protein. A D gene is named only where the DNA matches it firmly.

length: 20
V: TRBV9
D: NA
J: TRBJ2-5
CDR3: CATTPPAARSNKFKQETQYF

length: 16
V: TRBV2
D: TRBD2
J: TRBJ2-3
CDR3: CASQEGTSGVVDTQYF

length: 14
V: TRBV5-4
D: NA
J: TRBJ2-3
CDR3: CASSLIQGGDTQYF

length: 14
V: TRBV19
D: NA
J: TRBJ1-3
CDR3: CASSPGRDGNTIYF

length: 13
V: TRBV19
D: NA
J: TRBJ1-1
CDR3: CASSSTGNTEAFF

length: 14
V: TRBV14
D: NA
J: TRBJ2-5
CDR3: CASSLGTSRETQYF

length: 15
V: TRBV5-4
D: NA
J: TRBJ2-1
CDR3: CASSHKKSRDNEQFF

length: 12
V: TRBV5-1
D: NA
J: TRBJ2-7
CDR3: CASSYTFYEQYF

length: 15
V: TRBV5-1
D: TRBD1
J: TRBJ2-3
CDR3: CASSGSGQFTDTQYF

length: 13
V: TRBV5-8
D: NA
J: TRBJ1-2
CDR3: CASSSAGGGGYTF

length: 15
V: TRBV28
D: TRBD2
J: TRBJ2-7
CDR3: CATSGLGAGNYEQYF

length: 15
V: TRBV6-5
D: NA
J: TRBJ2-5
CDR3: CASSRFRNRKETQYF

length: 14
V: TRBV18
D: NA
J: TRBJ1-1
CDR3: CASSPARANTEAFF

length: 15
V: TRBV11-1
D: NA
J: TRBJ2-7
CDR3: CASSLQFGQSYEQYF

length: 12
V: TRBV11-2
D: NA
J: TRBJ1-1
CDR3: CASRADGTEAFF

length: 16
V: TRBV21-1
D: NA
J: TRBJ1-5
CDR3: CASSPALHWHHQPQHF

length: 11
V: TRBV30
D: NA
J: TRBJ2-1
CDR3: CAWSKLMEQFF

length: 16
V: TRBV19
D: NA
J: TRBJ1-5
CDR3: CASSIVGGTSNQPQHF

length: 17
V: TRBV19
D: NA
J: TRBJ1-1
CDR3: CASSMYGLVGTNTEAFF

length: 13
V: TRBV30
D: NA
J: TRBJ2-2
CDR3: CAWSTSGTGELFF

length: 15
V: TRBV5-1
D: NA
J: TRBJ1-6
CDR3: CASSLGGDQNSPLHF

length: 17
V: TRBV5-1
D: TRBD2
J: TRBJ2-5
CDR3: CASSLGGLAGGGETQYF

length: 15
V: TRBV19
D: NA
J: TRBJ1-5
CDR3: CASSQPGRGNQPQHF

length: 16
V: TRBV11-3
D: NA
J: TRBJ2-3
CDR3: CASSAGQWGPTDTQYF

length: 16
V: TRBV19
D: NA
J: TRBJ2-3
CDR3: CASSISSASGTDTQYF

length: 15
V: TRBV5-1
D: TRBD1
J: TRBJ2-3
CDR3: CASSWGDRDTDTQYF

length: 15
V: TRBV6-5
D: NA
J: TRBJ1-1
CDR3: CASSYSYGGNTEAFF

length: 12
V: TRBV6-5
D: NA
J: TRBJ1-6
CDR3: CASSYSPGPLHF

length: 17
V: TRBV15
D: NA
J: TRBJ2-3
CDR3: CATSRGIYSGITDTQYF

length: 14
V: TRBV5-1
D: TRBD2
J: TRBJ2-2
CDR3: CASGGREGVGELFF

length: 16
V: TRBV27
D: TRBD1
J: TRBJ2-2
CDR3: CASSALDRGFTGELFF

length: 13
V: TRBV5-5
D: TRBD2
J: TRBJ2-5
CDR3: CASSLGGQETQYF

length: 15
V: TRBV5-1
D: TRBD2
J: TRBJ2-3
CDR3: CASSLDSGDTDTQYF

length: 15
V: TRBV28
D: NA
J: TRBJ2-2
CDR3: CASSLAPGDTGELFF

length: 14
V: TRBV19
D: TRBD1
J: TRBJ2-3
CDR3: CASSPQGAADTQYF

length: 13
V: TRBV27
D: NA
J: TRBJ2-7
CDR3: CASSFGGSDEQYF

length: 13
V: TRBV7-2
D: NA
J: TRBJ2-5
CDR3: CASSLVWGETQYF

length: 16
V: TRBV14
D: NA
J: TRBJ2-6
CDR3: CASSQEFSSGANVLTF

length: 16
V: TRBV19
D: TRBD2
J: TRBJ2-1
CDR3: CASSSRGEGSYNEQFF

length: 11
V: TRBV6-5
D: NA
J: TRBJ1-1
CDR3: CASSMNTEAFF

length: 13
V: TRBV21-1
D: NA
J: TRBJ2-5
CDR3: CASSKPQGETQYF

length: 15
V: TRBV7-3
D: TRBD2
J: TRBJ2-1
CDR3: CASSLIRTSGGRQFF

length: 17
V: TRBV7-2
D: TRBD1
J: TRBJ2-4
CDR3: CASSLVGTGASGDIQYF

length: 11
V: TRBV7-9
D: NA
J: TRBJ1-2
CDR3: CASSRREGYTF

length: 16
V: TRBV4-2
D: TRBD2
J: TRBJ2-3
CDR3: CASSQDRTSGRDTQYF

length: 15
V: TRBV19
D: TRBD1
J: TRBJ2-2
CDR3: CASRKGQGNTGELFF

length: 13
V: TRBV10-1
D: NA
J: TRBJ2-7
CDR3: CASSGELGYEQYF

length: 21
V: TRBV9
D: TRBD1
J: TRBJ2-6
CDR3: CASSSRGAWDRGTGGANVLTF

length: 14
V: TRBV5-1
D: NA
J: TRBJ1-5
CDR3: CASSLGQGTQPQHF

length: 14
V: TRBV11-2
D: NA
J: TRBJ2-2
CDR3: CASSLEGIAGELFF

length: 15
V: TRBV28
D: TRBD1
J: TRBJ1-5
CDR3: CASSLITGGNQPQHF

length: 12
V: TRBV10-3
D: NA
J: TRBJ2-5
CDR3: CAIRGDQETQYF

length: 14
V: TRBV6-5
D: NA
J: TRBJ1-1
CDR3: CASSKGALNTEAFF

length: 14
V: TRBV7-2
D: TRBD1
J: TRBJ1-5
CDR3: CASSLAGGDQPQHF